This T cell receptor (beta chain) was documented in a study of tumor and adjacent non-tumor tissue in lung cancer (dated by TCRdb to 2016 to 2018). In terms of the full investigation: Of the cohort, around 12 patients had adenocarcinoma, 2 had squamous cell carcinoma and 1 had small cell lung cancer. Among the roughly 15 patients, ages ranged from about 30 to 85 years, some ten were men and 5 were women, and disease was TNM stage I to III. In total, sequencing yielded 125,075,908 productive TCRbeta reads, which works out to an average of approximately 4 million reads per sample. Using bulk TCRbeta repertoires from 15 lung cancer patients, the study set lung tumor tissue side by side with matched distant non-tumor lung tissue. For each patient, one tumor sample and one normal lung sample were taken, giving some 33 paired specimens that underwent TCRbeta CDR3 sequencing.

Broader findings and caveats from the paper: The top 100 clones accounted for a significantly larger cumulative portion of the repertoire in normal lung than in tumor tissue. Because peripheral blood was not sequenced, blood TCRbeta repertoires in the lung cancer patients of the study were not examined. Tumor tissue showed significantly greater TCR diversity (inverse Simpson) than normal lung tissue (approximately 400 vs 170, P = 0.0075, Mann-Whitney U test). Only about 15 patients were in the cohort, and the authors stated that larger samples and more detailed clinical data are needed. Neither the sequencing platform nor unique molecular identifiers are named or mentioned anywhere in the methods. TCR diversity was significantly higher in younger patients, and higher tumor TCR diversity was associated with shorter overall and disease-free survival.

Libraries were built with multiplex PCR. Sequencing instrument: Illumina HiSeq 2500. Following protocols modified from ARM-PCR, the researchers constructed TCRbeta libraries through three rounds of nested PCR with primers (Table S4). PCR products of 200-500 bp were gel-excised and purified with the QIAquick gel extraction kit before sequencing. On the study's bioinformatics: Reads were cleaned with Trimmomatic, merged with FLASH into complete CDR3 sequences, and assigned to V(D)J germline segments with MiTCR. VDJtools was used to compute clonal diversity as the inverse Simpson's index. Productive reads were defined as in-frame sequences without a premature stop codon. Using fastp trimming at Q25 and MiXCR clonotype assembly, TCRdb reanalyzed the public sequencing data and kept in-frame beta chains. Identical CDR3 proteins give one entry, which carries the most common genes and DNA. The V and J calls and clone size come from TCRdb's table, not from the authors' own analysis. The sample data list about 120,000 distinct CDR3 sequences, and 60% to 70% of these were observed just once. Over 10% of the sample goes to the ten largest clones.

The germline V gene encodes CDR1 SQVTM and CDR2 ANQGSEA. CDR3 length: 14 amino acids, cysteine to phenylalanine. The entry retains the CDR3 DNA only, 42 bases that are in frame from base 1. Trimming at the junction amounts to 6 bases on V and 3 bases on J, and the germline ends lie 14 bases apart. In regard to this clonotype: Its specific antigen is unknown. No base qualities exist here, and no much larger clone lies one base off it.

Bulk unsorted tissue served as the source for RNA extraction, and RNA quality was assessed using a NanoDrop ND-1000 and an Agilent 2100. All donors had newly diagnosed lung cancer, had not received prior chemotherapy, and were admitted for thoracic surgery in China between August and November 2014. Patients with previous radiotherapy or chemotherapy, or with another concurrent cancer, were excluded from the study. Surgical tissue pieces of about 1-2.2 cm3 were preserved in RNAlater solution and stored at -80 °C until use. The TCR sequence derives from a man aged 25 to 45 with non-small cell lung cancer. The sequencing sample was made of lung tumor tissue. The chain couples TRBV29-1 to TRBJ2-2; too little of a D gene remains to name it. The sequenced DNA: TGCAGCGTCTCCCGAGGAGCATACACCGGGGAGCTGTTTTTT. This gives the protein CSVSRGAYTGELFF.